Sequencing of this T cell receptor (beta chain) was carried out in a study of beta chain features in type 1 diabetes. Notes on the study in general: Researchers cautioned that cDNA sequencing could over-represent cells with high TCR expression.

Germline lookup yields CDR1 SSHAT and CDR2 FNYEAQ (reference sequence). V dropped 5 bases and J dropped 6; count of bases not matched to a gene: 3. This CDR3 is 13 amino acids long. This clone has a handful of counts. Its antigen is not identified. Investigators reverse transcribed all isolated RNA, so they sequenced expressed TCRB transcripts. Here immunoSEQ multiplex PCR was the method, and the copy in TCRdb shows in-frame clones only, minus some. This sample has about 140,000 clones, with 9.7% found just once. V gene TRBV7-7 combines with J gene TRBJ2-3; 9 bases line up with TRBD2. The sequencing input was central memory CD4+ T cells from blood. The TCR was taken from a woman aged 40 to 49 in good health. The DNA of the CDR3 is TGTGCCAGCAGCCCTAGCGGGGTGGATACGCAGTATTTT. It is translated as CASSPSGVDTQYF.